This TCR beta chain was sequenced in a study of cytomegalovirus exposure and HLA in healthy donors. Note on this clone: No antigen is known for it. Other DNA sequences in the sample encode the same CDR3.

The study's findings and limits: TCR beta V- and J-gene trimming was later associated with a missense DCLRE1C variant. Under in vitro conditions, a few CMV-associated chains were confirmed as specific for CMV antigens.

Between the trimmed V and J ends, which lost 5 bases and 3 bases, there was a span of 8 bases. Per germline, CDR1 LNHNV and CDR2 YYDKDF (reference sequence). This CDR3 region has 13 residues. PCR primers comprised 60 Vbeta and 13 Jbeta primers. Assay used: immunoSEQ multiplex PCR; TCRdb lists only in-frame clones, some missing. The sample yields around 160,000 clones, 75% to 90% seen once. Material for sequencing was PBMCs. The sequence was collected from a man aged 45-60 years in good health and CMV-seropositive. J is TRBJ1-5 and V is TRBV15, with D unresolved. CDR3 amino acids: CATSSRSNQPQHF. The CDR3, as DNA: TGTGCCACCAGCTCCAGATCCAATCAGCCCCAGCATTTT.